The sequence of this T cell receptor (beta chain) was determined in a study of cytomegalovirus exposure and HLA in healthy donors. Study-level points and caveats: Upon later analysis, TCR association rates were observed to vary by HLA locus, being highest for DRB1 and lowest for HLA-C. Sequencing had likely introduced a cluster of highly shared sequence variants as an artifact. Productive status was seen about 87% or about 30% of the time for most TCR beta V segments in an earlier analysis. Under in vitro conditions, a few CMV-associated chains were confirmed as specific for CMV antigens.

Vbeta (60) and Jbeta (13) primers were used in the PCR. Clones were read by immunoSEQ multiplex PCR, and TCRdb kept only the in-frame ones, dropping some. The sample lists roughly 130,000 clones, 75% to 90% occurring once. Details on this clone: Its matching antigen is unknown.

The sequencing input was PBMCs. The clonotype was recovered from a middle-aged man in good health and CMV-seronegative.

The CDR3 sequence is CASSVLSNSPLHF. In DNA, the CDR3 is TGTGCCAGCAGCGTCCTGTCCAATTCACCCCTCCACTTT. This chain uses TRBV7-9 with TRBJ1-6; D is uncertain. The CDR3 covers 13 residues. Germline V CDR1 and CDR2: SEHNR, FQNEAQ (reference sequence). Trimming stripped 5 bases from V and 7 bases from J, with 9 bases between.